A single sample gave rise to the 4 T cell receptor beta chains below, sequenced in a study of monozygotic twins with cystic fibrosis. Profiling relied on immunoSEQ multiplex PCR, and the TCRdb table lists in-frame clones only, not all of them. The repertoire holds around 23,000 clones, with approximately 89% as singletons. Sequenced: blood. Every receptor here comes from a girl aged 2 to 9 with cystic fibrosis.

CDR3 sequence (DNA): TGTGCCAGCAGTGAAAGGCTCTTCCAAGAGACCCAGTACTTC. Residues: CASSERLFQETQYF. The chain uses TRBV2 and TRBJ2-5; D unresolved. This CDR3 has 14 residues. Germline V gene data show CDR1 as SNHLY and CDR2 as FYNNEI. V lost 2 bases and J lost 1, with 8 bases in between.

This clone appeared once. The V gene is TRBV7-8, the J gene TRBJ1-5; no definite D call. The CDR3 totals 16 residues. Germline V gene sequence: CDR1 SGHVS, CDR2 FQNEAQ. V was pared by 4 bases and J by 7 bases, with 20 bases between. The DNA for the CDR3 is TGTGCCAGCAGCTCCCAGGTGGGTGTTGGTTTACAGCCCCAGCATTTT. Encoded protein: CASSSQVGVGLQPQHF.

J is TRBJ1-4 and V is TRBV18; tentatively, D is TRBD1 (6 bases). The germline V gene has CDR1 KGHSH and CDR2 LQKENI. The CDR3 consists of 12 residues. Trimming cost V 3 bases and J 8 bases, with 7 bases left between them. CDR3 sequence (DNA): TGTGCCAGCTCACCCGACAGGGAAAAACTGTTTTTT. It yields the protein CASSPDREKLFF.

The gene calls are TRBV4-3 and TRBJ2-7, with D possibly matching TRBD2 (6 bases). This CDR3 region has 14 residues. CDR1 is LGHNA and CDR2 is YSLEER in the germline V gene. V was trimmed by 0 bases and J by 9 bases, leaving 15 bases between them. The CDR3 nucleotides read TGCGCCAGCAGCCAAGAAGGACGGACTAAGGGGCAGTACTTC. It encodes CASSQEGRTKGQYF.